This TCR beta chain was obtained from a study of blood T cell repertoires in COVID-19. For the study at large: The analysed material was cDNA or gDNA that came from T cells, B-cell-depleted T cells, or PBMCs.

Repertoires were generated with immunoSEQ multiplex PCR, while TCRdb's copy carries only in-frame clones and drops some. The sample lists around 200,000 clones, approximately 91% occurring once. This clone was recorded only once. V shed 7 bases and J shed 6 bases, with 24 bases lying between them. In germline, CDR1 is MNHEY, CDR2 SMNVEV (reference sequence). The CDR3 consists of 17 residues. The chain joins TRBV27 to TRBJ2-2, with D possibly TRBD2 on 5 matching bases. The sequence was collected from a man in his late teens or twenties with active or convalescent COVID-19. The specimen was peripheral blood. The DNA for the CDR3 is TGTGCCAGCACCAAAGGGAGTGCCTCAGGACGGGCCGGGGAGCTGTTTTTT. It is translated as CASTKGSASGRAGELFF.